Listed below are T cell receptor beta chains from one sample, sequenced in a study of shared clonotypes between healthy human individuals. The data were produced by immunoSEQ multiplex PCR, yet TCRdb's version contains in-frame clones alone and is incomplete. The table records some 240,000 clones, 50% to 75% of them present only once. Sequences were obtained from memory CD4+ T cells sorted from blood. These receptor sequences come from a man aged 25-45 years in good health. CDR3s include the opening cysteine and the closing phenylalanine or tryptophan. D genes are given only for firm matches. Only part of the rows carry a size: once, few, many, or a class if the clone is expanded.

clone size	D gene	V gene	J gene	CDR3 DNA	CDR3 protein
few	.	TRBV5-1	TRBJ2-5	TGCGCCAGCAGCGGTTCCCTTCAAGAGACCCAGTACTTC	CASSGSLQETQYF
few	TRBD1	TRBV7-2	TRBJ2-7	TGTGCCAGCAGCTTGGACAGGACAGACGAGCAGTACTTC	CASSLDRTDEQYF
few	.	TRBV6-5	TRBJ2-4	TGTGCCAGCAGTGGGGAGACGGGCATTCAGTACTTC	CASSGETGIQYF
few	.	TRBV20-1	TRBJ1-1	TGCAGTGCTGACGACCCCACTGAAGCTTTCTTT	CSADDPTEAFF
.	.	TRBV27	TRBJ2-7	TGTGCCAGCGGTATACCGGGTTCGTACAGGGATCCTTGGCAGCAGTACTTC	CASGIPGSYRDPWQQYF
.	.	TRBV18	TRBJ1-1	TGTGCCAGCTCACAGAGCAGGGACACTGAAGCTTTCTTT	CASSQSRDTEAFF
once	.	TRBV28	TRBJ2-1	TGTGCCAGCAGTTTTGCGGGAAGCCACTACAATGAGCAGTTCTTC	CASSFAGSHYNEQFF
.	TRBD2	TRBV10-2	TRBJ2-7	TGCGCCAGCAGCCGACTAGCGGGTGGTACTTCTAACTACGAGCAGTACTTC	CASSRLAGGTSNYEQYF
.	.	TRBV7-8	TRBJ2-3	TGTGCCAGCAGCTTAGGCCTCTCCACAGATACGCAGTATTTT	CASSLGLSTDTQYF
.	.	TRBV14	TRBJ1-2	TGTGCCAGCAGCCACGACCAGGGTTACGGCTACACCTTC	CASSHDQGYGYTF
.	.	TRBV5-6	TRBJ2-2	TGTGCCAGCAGCTTCTTATCTCCCGGGGAGCTGTTTTTT	CASSFLSPGELFF
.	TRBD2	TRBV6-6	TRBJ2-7	TGTGCCAGCAGACCGCGACTAGCGGGAAGTAACGAGCAGTACTTC	CASRPRLAGSNEQYF
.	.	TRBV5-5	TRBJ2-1	TGTGCCAGCAGCTTGCGACAGTACAATGAGCAGTTCTTC	CASSLRQYNEQFF
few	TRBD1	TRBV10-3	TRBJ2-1	TGTGCCATCAGCCCCCCGGGACAGGTAGTCTATGAGCAGTTCTTC	CAISPPGQVVYEQFF
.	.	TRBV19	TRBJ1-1	TGTGCCAGTAGTCCTATTCCGGGGAACACTGAAGCTTTCTTT	CASSPIPGNTEAFF
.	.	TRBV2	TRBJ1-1	TGTGCCAGCAGGCCTCTTGCGACTGAAGCTTTCTTT	CASRPLATEAFF
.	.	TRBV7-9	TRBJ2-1	TGTGCCAGCAGCTTAGTGATTAATGAGCAGTTCTTC	CASSLVINEQFF
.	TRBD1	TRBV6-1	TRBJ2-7	TGTGCCAGCAAAAGCCCCGGGACAGCCTACGAGCAGTACTTC	CASKSPGTAYEQYF
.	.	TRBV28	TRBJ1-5	TGTGCCAGCAGTCTGAGAGGGGGTGGCCAGCCCCAGCATTTT	CASSLRGGGQPQHF
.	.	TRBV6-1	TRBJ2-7	TGTGCCAGCAGTGATAGCTCCTACGAGCAGTACTTC	CASSDSSYEQYF
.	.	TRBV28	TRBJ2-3	TGTGCCAGCAGTTTAAGGGCAACCACAGATACGCAGTATTTT	CASSLRATTDTQYF
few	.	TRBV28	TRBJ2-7	TGTGCCAGCAGTTTAGTCCCCAACGAGCAGTACTTC	CASSLVPNEQYF
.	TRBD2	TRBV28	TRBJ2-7	TGTGCCAGCAGTACTACCGGGACTAGCGAGTCACCACAGCCCTACGAGCAGTACTTC	CASSTTGTSESPQPYEQYF
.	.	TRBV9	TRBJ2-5	TGTGCCAGCAGCGTAGGCGGTAAAGAGACCCAGTACTTC	CASSVGGKETQYF
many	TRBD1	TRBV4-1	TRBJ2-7	TGCGCCAGCAGCCCATCTAAGCAGGGGGCAGGGGCGTACGAGCAGTACTTC	CASSPSKQGAGAYEQYF
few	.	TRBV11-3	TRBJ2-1	TGTGCCAGCAGCTCGTCCGGGACTCCTATGGAGCAGTTCTTC	CASSSSGTPMEQFF